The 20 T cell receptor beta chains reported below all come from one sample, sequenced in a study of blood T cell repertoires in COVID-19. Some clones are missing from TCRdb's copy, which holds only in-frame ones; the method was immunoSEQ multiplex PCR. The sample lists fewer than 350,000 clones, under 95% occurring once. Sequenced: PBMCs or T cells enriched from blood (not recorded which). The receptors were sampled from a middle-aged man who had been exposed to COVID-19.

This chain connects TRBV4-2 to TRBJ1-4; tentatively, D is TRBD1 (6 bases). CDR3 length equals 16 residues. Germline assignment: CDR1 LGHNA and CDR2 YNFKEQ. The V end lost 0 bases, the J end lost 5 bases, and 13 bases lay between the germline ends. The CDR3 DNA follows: TGTGCCAGCAGCCAAGATCCTGGACAGTCGAATGAAAAACTGTTTTTT. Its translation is CASSQDPGQSNEKLFF.

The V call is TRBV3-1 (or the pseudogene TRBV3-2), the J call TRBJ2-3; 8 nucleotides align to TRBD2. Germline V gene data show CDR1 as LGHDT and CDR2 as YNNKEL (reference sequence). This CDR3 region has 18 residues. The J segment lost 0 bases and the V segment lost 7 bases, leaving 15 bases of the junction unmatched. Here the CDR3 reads CASTHVAGMSKSTDTQYF. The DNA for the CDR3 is TGTGCCAGCACACACGTAGCGGGAATGAGTAAGAGCACAGATACGCAGTATTTT.

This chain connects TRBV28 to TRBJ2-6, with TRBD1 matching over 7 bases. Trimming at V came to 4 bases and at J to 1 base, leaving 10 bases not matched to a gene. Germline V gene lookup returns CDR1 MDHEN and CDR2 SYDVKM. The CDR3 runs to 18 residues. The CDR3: CASSSPTGIFSGANVLTF. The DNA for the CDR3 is TGTGCCAGCAGTTCTCCGACAGGGATATTTTCTGGGGCCAACGTCCTGACTTTC. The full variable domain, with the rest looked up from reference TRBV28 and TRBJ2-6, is DVKVTQSSRYLVKRTGEKVFLECVQDMDHENMFWYRQDPGLGLRLIYFSYDVKMKEKGDIPEGYSVSREKKERFSLILESASTNQTSMYLCASSSPTGIFSGANVLTFGAGSRLTVL.

The CDR3 coding sequence is TGTGCCAGCAGTTACAGGGGGTCCTACAATGAGCAGTTCTTC. Protein product: CASSYRGSYNEQFF. The chain carries TRBV6-2 or TRBV6-3 and TRBJ2-1; a possible D gene is TRBD1 (6 bases). The ends were cut back, 2 bases at V and 1 base at J, with 6 bases in the middle. Germline CDR1 is MNHEY and CDR2 is SVGEGT. The CDR3 extends over 14 amino acids.

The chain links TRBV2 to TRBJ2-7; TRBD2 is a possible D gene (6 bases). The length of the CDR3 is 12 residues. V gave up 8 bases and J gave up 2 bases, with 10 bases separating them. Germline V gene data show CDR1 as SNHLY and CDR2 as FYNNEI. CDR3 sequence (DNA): TGTGCCAGCCTTGGGGAGGCCTACGAGCAGTACTTC. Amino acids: CASLGEAYEQYF.

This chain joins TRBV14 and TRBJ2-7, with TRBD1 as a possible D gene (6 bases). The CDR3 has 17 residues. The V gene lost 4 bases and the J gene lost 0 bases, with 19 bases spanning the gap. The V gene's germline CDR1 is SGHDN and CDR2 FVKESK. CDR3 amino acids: CASSLEVQGYSSYEQYF. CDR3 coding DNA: TGTGCCAGCAGCCTCGAGGTACAGGGCTATAGCTCCTACGAGCAGTACTTC.

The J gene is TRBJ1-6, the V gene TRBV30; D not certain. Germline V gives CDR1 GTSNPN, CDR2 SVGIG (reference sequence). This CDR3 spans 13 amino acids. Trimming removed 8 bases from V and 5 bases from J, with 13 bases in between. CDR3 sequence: CALGRLDNSPLHF. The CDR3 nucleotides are TGTGCCCTTGGCAGGCTGGATAATTCACCCCTCCACTTT. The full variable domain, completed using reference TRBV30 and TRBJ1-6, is SQTIHQWPATLVQPVGSPLSLECTVEGTSNPNLYWYRQAAGRGLQLLFYSVGIGQISSEVPQNLSASRPQDRQFILSSKKLLLSDSGFYLCALGRLDNSPLHFGNGTRLTVT.

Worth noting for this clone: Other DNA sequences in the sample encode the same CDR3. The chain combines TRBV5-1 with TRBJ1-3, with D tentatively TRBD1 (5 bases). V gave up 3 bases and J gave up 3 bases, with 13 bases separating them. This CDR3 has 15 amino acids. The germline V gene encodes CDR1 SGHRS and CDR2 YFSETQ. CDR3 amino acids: CASSSAGTSGNTIYF. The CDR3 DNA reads TGCGCCAGCAGCTCCGCCGGGACTAGTGGAAACACCATATATTTT.

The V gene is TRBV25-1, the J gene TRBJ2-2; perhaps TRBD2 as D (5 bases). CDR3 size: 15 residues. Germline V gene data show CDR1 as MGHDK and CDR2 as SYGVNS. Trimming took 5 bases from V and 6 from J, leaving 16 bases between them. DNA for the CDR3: TGTGCCAGCAGTAGCCGGGAAACATGGTCCGGGGAGCTGTTTTTT. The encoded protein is CASSSRETWSGELFF.

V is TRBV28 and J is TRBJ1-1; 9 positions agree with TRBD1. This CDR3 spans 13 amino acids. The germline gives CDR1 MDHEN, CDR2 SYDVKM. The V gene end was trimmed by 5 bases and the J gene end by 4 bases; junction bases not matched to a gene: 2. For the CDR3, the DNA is TGTGCCAGCAGTGGGACAGGGATCACTGAAGCTTTCTTT. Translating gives CASSGTGITEAFF.

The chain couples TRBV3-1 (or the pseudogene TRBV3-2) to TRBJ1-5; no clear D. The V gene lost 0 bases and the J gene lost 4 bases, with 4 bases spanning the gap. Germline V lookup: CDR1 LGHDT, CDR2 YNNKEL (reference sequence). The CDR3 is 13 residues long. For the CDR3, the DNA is TGTGCCAGCAGCCAAGACACAAATCAGCCCCAGCATTTT. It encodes CASSQDTNQPQHF.

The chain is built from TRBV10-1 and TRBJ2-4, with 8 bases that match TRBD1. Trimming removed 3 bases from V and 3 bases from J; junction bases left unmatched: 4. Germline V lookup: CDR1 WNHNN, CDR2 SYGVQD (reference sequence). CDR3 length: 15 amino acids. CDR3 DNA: TGCGCCAGCAGTGACGTACAGGGGGGCAAAAACATTCAGTACTTC. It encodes CASSDVQGGKNIQYF.

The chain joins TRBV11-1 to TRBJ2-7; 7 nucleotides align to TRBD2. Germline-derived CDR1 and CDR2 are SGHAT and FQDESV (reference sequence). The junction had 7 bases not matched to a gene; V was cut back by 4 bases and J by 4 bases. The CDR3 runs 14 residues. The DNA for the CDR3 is TGTGCCAGCAGCTCCCGCCAAGCGGGATACGAGCAGTACTTC. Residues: CASSSRQAGYEQYF. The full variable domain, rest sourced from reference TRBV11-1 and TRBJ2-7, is EAEVAQSPRYKITEKSQAVAFWCDPISGHATLYWYRQILGQGPELLVQFQDESVVDDSQLPKDRFSAERLKGVDSTLKIQPAELGDSAMYLCASSSRQAGYEQYFGPGTRLTVT.

The CDR3 protein is CASSSQSGRSGELFF. The CDR3 nucleotides are TGTGCCAGCAGTTCCCAGAGCGGGAGGTCCGGGGAGCTGTTTTTT. V is TRBV27 and J is TRBJ2-2, with 9 bases aligning to TRBD2. Trimming at V came to 4 bases and at J to 6 bases, leaving 6 bases not matched to a gene. This CDR3 is built from 15 residues. Germline V gene data show CDR1 as MNHEY and CDR2 as SMNVEV (reference sequence).

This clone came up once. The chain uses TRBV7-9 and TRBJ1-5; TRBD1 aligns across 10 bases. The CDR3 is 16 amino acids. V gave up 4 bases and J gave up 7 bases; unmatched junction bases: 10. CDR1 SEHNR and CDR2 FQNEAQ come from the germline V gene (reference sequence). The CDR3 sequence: CASSSDRGRGGQPQHF. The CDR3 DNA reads TGTGCCAGCAGCTCAGACAGGGGGCGAGGGGGCCAGCCCCAGCATTTT.

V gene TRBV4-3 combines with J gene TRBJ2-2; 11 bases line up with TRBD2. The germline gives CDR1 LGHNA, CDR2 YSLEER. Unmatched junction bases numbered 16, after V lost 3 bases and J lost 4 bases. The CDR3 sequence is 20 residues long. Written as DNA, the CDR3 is TGCGCCAGCAGCCAGCAGATCGGACTAGCGGGCATGGGGGGCACCGGGGAGCTGTTTTTT. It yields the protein CASSQQIGLAGMGGTGELFF.

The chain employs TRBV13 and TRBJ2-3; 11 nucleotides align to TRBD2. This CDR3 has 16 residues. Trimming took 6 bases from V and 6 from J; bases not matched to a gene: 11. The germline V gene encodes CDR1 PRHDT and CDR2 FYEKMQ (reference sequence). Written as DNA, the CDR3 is TGTGCCAGCAGTAGTACTAGCGGGAGAGGGTCGGATACGCAGTATTTT. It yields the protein CASSSTSGRGSDTQYF. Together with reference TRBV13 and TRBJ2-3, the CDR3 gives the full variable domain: AAGVIQSPRHLIKEKRETATLKCYPIPRHDTVYWYQQGPGQDPQFLISFYEKMQSDKGSIPDRFSAQQFSDYHSELNMSSLELGDSALYFCASSSTSGRGSDTQYFGPGTRLTVL.

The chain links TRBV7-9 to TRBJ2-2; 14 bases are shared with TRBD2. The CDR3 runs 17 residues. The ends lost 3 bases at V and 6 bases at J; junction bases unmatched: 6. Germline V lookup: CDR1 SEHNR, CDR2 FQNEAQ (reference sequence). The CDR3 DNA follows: TGTGCCAGCAGCTTCTTGACTAGCGGGAGGGCGTCCGGGGAGCTGTTTTTT. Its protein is CASSFLTSGRASGELFF. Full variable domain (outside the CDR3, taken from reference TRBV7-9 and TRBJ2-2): DTGVSQNPRHKITKRGQNVTFRCDPISEHNRLYWYRQTLGQGPEFLTYFQNEAQLEKSRLLSDRFSAERPKGSFSTLEIQRTEQGDSAMYLCASSFLTSGRASGELFFGEGSRLTVL.

The CDR3 sequence is CASSKRTGASYGYTF. DNA of the CDR3: TGTGCCAGCAGTAAAAGAACAGGGGCCTCCTATGGCTACACCTTC. V gene TRBV6-5 combines with J gene TRBJ1-2, with 7 bases matching TRBD1. The CDR3 is 15 residues long. Germline lookup yields CDR1 MNHEY and CDR2 SVGAGI. Trimming took 5 bases from V and 4 from J; bases not matched to a gene: 10.

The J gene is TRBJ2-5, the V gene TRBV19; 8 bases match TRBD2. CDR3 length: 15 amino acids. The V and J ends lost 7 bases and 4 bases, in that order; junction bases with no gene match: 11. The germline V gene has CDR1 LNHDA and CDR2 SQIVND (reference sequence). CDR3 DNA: TGTGCCAGTAAGGGGTTAAGCGGGAGTAGAGAGACCCAGTACTTC. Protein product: CASKGLSGSRETQYF.